Given below is one TCR beta chain in context. As processed by the authors: It was from reference gene primer amplification that nucleated cell counts were estimated. Clones were read by immunoSEQ multiplex PCR, and TCRdb kept only the in-frame ones, dropping some. That table gives V, J and clone size, and the DNA gave D and trimming. Among 200,000 or so clones listed, 88% were seen once. The data originate from a study of blood T cell repertoires in COVID-19. At the level of the study: COVID-19 samples collected from the United States, Italy and Spain covered acute and convalescent phases. The analysed material was cDNA or gDNA that came from T cells, B-cell-depleted T cells, or PBMCs.

The CDR3 consists of 12 residues. V shed 5 bases, J shed 15 bases, and the junction held 8 bases outside the gene matches. Looked up from germline, CDR1 is SGHTA and CDR2 is FQGNSA. Material: peripheral blood. The source is a woman aged 40 to 55 who had recovered from COVID-19. The chain combines TRBV7-2 with TRBJ2-1, with TRBD2 identical over 9 bases. The CDR3 region is CASSIPSGTRFF. The DNA of the CDR3 is TGTGCCAGCAGCATCCCTAGCGGGACCCGGTTCTTC. Looking up the rest from reference TRBV7-2 and TRBJ2-1 gives the full variable domain: GAGVSQSPSNKVTEKGKDVELRCDPISGHTALYWYRQSLGQGLEFLIYFQGNSAPDKSGLPSDRFSAERTGGSVSTLTIQRTQQEDSAVYLCASSIPSGTRFFGPGTRLTVL.